These 17 T cell receptor beta chains came from one sample sequenced in a study of blood T cells in healthy people across ages. Through a sample-barcoded 5' primer and a J-beta primer mix, a second PCR was run for roughly 6 to 11 cycles. Via MiXCR, TCRdb re-called the 5' RACE reads, giving one row per CDR3 protein. This sample carries about 1.5 million distinct CDR3 sequences, about 45% of them seen once, and the ten largest clones take over 3.5%. The sample taken for sequencing was blood. Every receptor here comes from a woman aged 18-29 years in good health.

The rearrangement uses TRBV6-2 or TRBV6-3 and TRBJ2-5, with D possibly TRBD2 on 6 matching bases. The germline V and J ends were trimmed by 6 bases and 0 bases, with 17 bases remaining between them. The CDR3 totals 16 residues. Germline lookup yields CDR1 MNHEY and CDR2 SVGEGT. The chain's CDR3 is CASRVGTRTNQETQYF. The CDR3 coding sequence is TGTGCCAGCAGAGTCGGGACTCGGACTAACCAAGAGACCCAGTACTTC.

This clonotype was counted between two and nine times. The V call is TRBV12-3 or TRBV12-4, the J call TRBJ2-3; D is perhaps TRBD2 (7 bases). The CDR3 has 15 residues. Trimming stripped 6 bases from V and 5 bases from J, with 18 bases between. The CDR3 loop is CASSSGGGGGDTQYF. The CDR3 DNA reads as TGTGCCAGCAGCTCGGGCGGGGGCGGGGGAGATACGCAGTATTTT.

The chain uses TRBV12-3 or TRBV12-4 and TRBJ1-3; D gene uncertain. The CDR3 is 14 residues long. V lost 5 bases, J lost 0 bases, and 8 bases lay in between. CDR3 in amino acids: CASSPDNSGNTIYF. DNA of the CDR3: TGTGCCAGCAGTCCAGACAACTCTGGAAACACCATATATTTT.

The rearrangement uses TRBV6-6 and TRBJ1-4; D not certain. There are 13 residues in the CDR3. Trimming took 2 bases from V and 5 from J, leaving 6 bases between them. In germline, CDR1 is MNHNY, CDR2 SVGAGI (reference sequence). The CDR3 sequence is CASSYARNEKLFF. For the CDR3, the DNA is TGTGCCAGCAGTTACGCCAGGAATGAAAAACTGTTTTTT.

There are a few counts of this clonotype. This rearrangement joins TRBV27 to TRBJ2-3; no firm D call. The V and J ends lost 9 bases and 9 bases respectively, with 13 bases between them. The germline CDR1 and CDR2 sequences are MNHEY and SMNVEV (reference sequence). The CDR3 spans 11 residues. DNA for the CDR3: TGTGCCAGTACCTCAACGTCAACGCAGTATTTT. Translation gives CASTSTSTQYF.

This clonotype was recorded a few times. V gene TRBV4-3 combines with J gene TRBJ2-3; D is perhaps TRBD2 (6 bases). CDR1 and CDR2 from the germline V gene are LGHNA and YSLEER. V was trimmed by 0 bases and J by 0 bases, leaving 16 bases between them. The CDR3 has 18 residues. CDR3 protein: CASSQDLGSGYSTDTQYF. The CDR3, as DNA: TGCGCCAGCAGCCAAGATCTGGGAAGCGGGTATAGCACAGATACGCAGTATTTT.

The rearrangement joins TRBV20-1 to TRBJ2-1; D is undetermined. V was trimmed by 7 bases and J by 10 bases, leaving 11 bases between them. The CDR3 is 10 residues long. Germline loops: CDR1 DFQATT, CDR2 SNEGSKA (reference sequence). This CDR3 is CSGMLKEQFF. CDR3 DNA sequence: TGCAGTGGTATGTTAAAGGAGCAGTTCTTC.

V is TRBV7-9 and J is TRBJ2-2; possible D gene TRBD1, 5 bases. The CDR3 spans 12 residues. Trimming shortened V by 7 bases and J by 4 bases, and 7 bases separated the two germline ends. Per the germline V gene, CDR1 is SEHNR and CDR2 is FQNEAQ (reference sequence). The CDR3 sequence: CASNQGTGELFF. Here the CDR3 DNA reads TGTGCCAGCAACCAGGGCACCGGGGAGCTGTTTTTT.

The chain links TRBV15 to TRBJ1-1; 7 bases fit TRBD1. The CDR3 extends over 17 amino acids. Germline CDR1 and CDR2: LNHNV and YYDKDF (reference sequence). V lost 1 base, J lost 3 bases, and 11 bases stayed unmatched. CDR3 sequence: CATSRGQGLLAYTEAFF. In DNA form, the CDR3 reads TGTGCCACCAGCAGAGGACAGGGCTTGCTAGCGTACACTGAAGCTTTCTTT.

This clonotype turned up a few times. The V call is TRBV15, the J call TRBJ1-4; D is ambiguous. The CDR3 runs 15 residues. Germline CDR1 reads LNHNV; CDR2 reads YYDKDF (reference sequence). Between the trimmed V and J ends, which lost 1 base and 8 bases, there was a span of 14 bases. Here the CDR3 DNA reads TGTGCCACCAGCAGAGGGGAGGGCCTAAAGGAAAAACTGTTTTTT. Its protein product is CATSRGEGLKEKLFF.

This clonotype was picked up a small number of times. The chain is built from TRBV27 and TRBJ2-3; TRBD1 might be the D (6 bases). This CDR3 region has 14 residues. Germline V CDR1 and CDR2: MNHEY, SMNVEV (reference sequence). The ends were cut back, 3 bases at V and 5 bases at J, with 12 bases in the middle. CDR3 nucleotides: TGTGCCAGCAGTTTTACCCAAGGGGGAGATACGCAGTATTTT. As protein: CASSFTQGGDTQYF.

This clonotype showed up just a few times. The chain uses TRBV15 and TRBJ1-2, with TRBD1 matching over 7 bases. The trim removed 7 bases at V and 7 bases at J, leaving 15 bases unmatched. The CDR3 has 15 amino acids. CDR1 and CDR2 (germline): LNHNV, YYDKDF (reference sequence). CDR3 residues: CATISTGDSLSGYTF. In DNA form, the CDR3 reads TGTGCCACCATTTCTACTGGGGACAGCTTGTCTGGCTACACCTTC. Filled out from reference TRBV15 and TRBJ1-2, the complete variable domain reads DAMVIQNPRYQVTQFGKPVTLSCSQTLNHNVMYWYQQKSSQAPKLLFHYYDKDFNNEADTPDNFQSRRPNTSFCFLDIRSPGLGDTAMYLCATISTGDSLSGYTFGSGTRLTVV.

The chain is built from TRBV20-1 and TRBJ1-6, with TRBD1 matching 9 bases. The germline gives CDR1 DFQATT, CDR2 SNEGSKA (reference sequence). V lost 1 base and J lost 4; bases outside the gene matches: 5. This CDR3 spans 16 amino acids. Here the CDR3 DNA reads TGCAGTGCTAGAGTTCGGGACAGGGATTATAATTCACCCCTCCACTTT. Translating gives CSARVRDRDYNSPLHF.

This clonotype was counted between two and nine times. V and J are TRBV4-3 and TRBJ2-3; TRBD2 agrees at 12 bases. The ends lost 3 bases at V and 0 bases at J; junction bases unmatched: 4. The CDR3 runs to 17 residues. Germline lookup yields CDR1 LGHNA and CDR2 YSLEER. The CDR3 loop reads CASSQKLAGGSTDTQYF. CDR3 DNA sequence: TGCGCCAGCAGCCAGAAACTAGCGGGGGGAAGCACAGATACGCAGTATTTT.

J is TRBJ2-3 and V is TRBV12-3 or TRBV12-4; a possible D gene is TRBD1 (6 bases). The CDR3 is 14 residues long. Trimming cost V 6 bases and J 5 bases, with 15 bases left between them. CDR3 protein: CASRTARGGDTQYF. Written as DNA, the CDR3 is TGTGCCAGCAGGACCGCCAGGGGCGGAGATACGCAGTATTTT.

The V and J genes are TRBV5-4 and TRBJ2-3; a possible D gene is TRBD1 (6 bases). This CDR3 has 16 residues. Germline V CDR1 and CDR2: SGHNT, YYREEE (reference sequence). V was trimmed by 2 bases and J by 4 bases, leaving 17 bases between them. The DNA of the CDR3 is TGTGCCAGCAGCTTAAGAGCAGGGGCCTTGCCAGATACGCAGTATTTT. It is translated as CASSLRAGALPDTQYF.

This chain uses TRBV2 with TRBJ2-5; 13 bases agree with TRBD2. The germline CDR1 and CDR2 sequences are SNHLY and FYNNEI. V shed 6 bases, J shed 11 bases, and the junction held 9 bases outside the gene matches. This CDR3 spans 14 amino acids. DNA for the CDR3: TGTGCCAGCAGACTAGCGGGGGGGGACAATGAGCAGTACTTC. As protein: CASRLAGGDNEQYF.